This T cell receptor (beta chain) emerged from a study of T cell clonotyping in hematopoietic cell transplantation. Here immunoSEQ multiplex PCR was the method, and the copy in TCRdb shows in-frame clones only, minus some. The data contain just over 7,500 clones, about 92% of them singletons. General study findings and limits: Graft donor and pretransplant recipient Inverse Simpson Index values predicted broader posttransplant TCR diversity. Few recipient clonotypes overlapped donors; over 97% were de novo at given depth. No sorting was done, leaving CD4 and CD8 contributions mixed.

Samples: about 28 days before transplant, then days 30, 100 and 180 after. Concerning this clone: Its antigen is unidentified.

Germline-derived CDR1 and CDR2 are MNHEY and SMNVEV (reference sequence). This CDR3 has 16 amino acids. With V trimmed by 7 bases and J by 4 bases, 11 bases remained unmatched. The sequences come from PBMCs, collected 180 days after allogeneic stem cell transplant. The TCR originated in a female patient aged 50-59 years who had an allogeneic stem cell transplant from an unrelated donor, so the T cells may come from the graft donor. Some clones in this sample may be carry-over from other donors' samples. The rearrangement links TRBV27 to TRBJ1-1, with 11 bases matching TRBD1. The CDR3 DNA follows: TGTGCCAGCATTCCTGGGACAGGGGGTTGGAGCACTGAAGCTTTCTTT. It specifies CASIPGTGGWSTEAFF.